This record looks at one T cell receptor (beta chain) sequence and its context. Its antigen remains unknown. The ends lost 2 bases at V and 4 bases at J; junction bases unmatched: 7. The CDR3 runs to 17 residues. This sample was included in a study of response to subunit inactivated influenza vaccine. Study outcomes and limitations: Authors suggested each seasonal flu vaccination may recruit only limited numbers of new T cells.

MiXCR was run by TCRdb on the RT-PCR reads, yielding one entry per CDR3 protein. The sample has roughly 780,000 distinct CDR3 sequences, under 20% seen once. The chain joins TRBV12-3 or TRBV12-4 to TRBJ2-7, with TRBD2 matching over 14 bases. This clonotype was obtained from a middle-aged man who received an inactivated influenza vaccine. Sequences were derived from PBMCs from blood, sampled more than 4 days after vaccination. CDR3 protein: CASSLYPGLAGAYEQYF. CDR3 in DNA: TGTGCCAGCAGTTTATACCCGGGACTAGCGGGAGCTTACGAGCAGTACTTC.